The 30 T cell receptor beta chains below were found in one sample sequenced in a study of T cells in Graves' hyperthyroidism and ophthalmopathy (dated by TCRdb to the late 2010s). Library preparation was by multiplex PCR. Instrument on record: Illumina HiSeq 2000. TCR beta CDR3 regions were amplified from RNA transcripts. A first-round RT-PCR of the TCR CDR3 used the HTBI primer set with the Qiagen OneStep RT-PCR kit. The public reads were reanalyzed by TCRdb: fastp trimming at Q25, MiXCR alignment, in-frame beta chains only. Every CDR3 protein is listed once, alongside the most common genes and DNA of its rows. The sample table holds about 600,000 distinct CDR3 sequences, of which approximately 14% were seen once. The top ten hold about 12% of the sample. The sample consisted of blood. These receptors originate from a woman aged 50 to 60 with Graves' ophthalmopathy.

Ten or more counts support this clonotype. V is TRBV29-1 and J is TRBJ2-5; 8 bases map to TRBD2. With V trimmed by 6 bases and J by 0 bases, 6 bases remained unmatched. The germline V gene has CDR1 SQVTM and CDR2 ANQGSEA. The CDR3 runs to 14 residues. CDR3 nucleotides: TGCAGCGTCGTAGCGGGGTGGGACCAAGAGACCCAGTACTTC. Amino acid sequence: CSVVAGWDQETQYF.

The chain combines TRBV20-1 with TRBJ2-7; 9 bases map to TRBD2. V gave up 6 bases and J gave up 4 bases; unmatched junction bases: 13. The germline CDR1 and CDR2 sequences are DFQATT and SNEGSKA (reference sequence). This CDR3 region has 15 residues. The CDR3 DNA sequence: TGCAGTGCCCGGGAGAGGTTAGCGGGAGTTTACGAGCAGTACTTC. Its protein product is CSARERLAGVYEQYF.

This clonotype showed up many times. CDR3 coding DNA: TGCAGCGTTAATGGACAGGATAGATATGGCTACACCTTC. This gives the protein CSVNGQDRYGYTF. This rearrangement joins TRBV29-1 to TRBJ1-2, with 7 bases aligning to TRBD1. With 5 bases clipped from V and 5 bases from J, the junction kept 8 bases outside the gene matches. This CDR3 is 13 amino acids long. Germline assignment: CDR1 SQVTM and CDR2 ANQGSEA.

This clonotype was seen repeatedly, ten times or more. V usage is TRBV24-1 and J usage is TRBJ2-3, with 9 bases fitting TRBD1. Losses at the gene ends were 4 bases for V and 0 bases for J; bases not matched to a gene: 10. The length of the CDR3 is 18 residues. Per the germline V gene, CDR1 is KGHDR and CDR2 is SFDVKD. For the CDR3, the DNA is TGTGCCACCAGTGAGACTGTCAACAGGGGGCTTAGCACAGATACGCAGTATTTT. Its protein is CATSETVNRGLSTDTQYF.

The table lists this clonotype with a few counts. J is TRBJ2-2 and V is TRBV10-3; either TRBD1 or TRBD2 may fit D (5 bases each). V lost 5 bases and J 0 bases, leaving 16 bases between the germline ends. The CDR3 is made up of 17 amino acids. Germline V CDR1 and CDR2: ENHRY, SYGVKD. CDR3 sequence: CAISTSGRLTNTGELFF. The CDR3 DNA is TGTGCCATCAGTACCTCGGGACGGTTGACGAACACCGGGGAGCTGTTTTTT.

This clonotype appeared many times. The gene calls are TRBV28 and TRBJ2-3; 8 positions agree with TRBD2. CDR1 MDHEN and CDR2 SYDVKM come from the germline V gene. V shed 3 bases and J 3 bases; nucleotides not matched to a gene: 14. This CDR3 has 18 amino acids. Here the CDR3 reads CASSLLLGPGLVTDTQYF. CDR3 DNA: TGTGCCAGCAGTTTGCTCTTGGGGCCGGGACTAGTGACAGATACGCAGTATTTT. The complete variable domain, with remaining parts taken from reference TRBV28 and TRBJ2-3, reads DVKVTQSSRYLVKRTGEKVFLECVQDMDHENMFWYRQDPGLGLRLIYFSYDVKMKEKGDIPEGYSVSREKKERFSLILESASTNQTSMYLCASSLLLGPGLVTDTQYFGPGTRLTVL.

V usage is TRBV20-1 and J usage is TRBJ2-1; 11 positions match TRBD2. Trimming took 0 bases from V and 6 from J; bases not matched to a gene: 4. Looked up from germline, CDR1 is DFQATT and CDR2 is SNEGSKA (reference sequence). The length of the CDR3 is 15 residues. The chain's CDR3 is CSARDFGTSGNEQFF. As DNA, the CDR3 is TGCAGTGCTAGAGATTTTGGGACTAGCGGCAATGAGCAGTTCTTC.

The sample holds one count of this clonotype. The rearrangement links TRBV12-5 to TRBJ2-2; TRBD2 matches at 7 bases. V lost 3 bases, J lost 1 base, and 5 bases stayed unmatched. The CDR3 spans 16 residues. CDR1 is LGHNT and CDR2 is FRNRAP in the germline V gene. For the CDR3, the DNA is TGTGCTAGTGGTTTAGTTGTAGCGGGGAACACCGGGGAGCTGTTTTTT. Encoded protein: CASGLVVAGNTGELFF.

V and J are TRBV9 and TRBJ1-2; D perhaps matches TRBD1 (5 bases). In germline, CDR1 is SGDLS, CDR2 YYNGEE. V lost 4 bases to trimming and J lost 8 bases, with 18 bases between them. This CDR3 spans 14 amino acids. CDR3 in amino acids: CASSLSGGGGGYTF. As DNA, the CDR3 is TGTGCCAGCAGCCTGAGTGGGGGGGGAGGCGGCTACACCTTC.

The chain uses TRBV27 and TRBJ2-3; the match to TRBD2 covers 8 bases. Trimming took 6 bases from V and 1 from J; bases not matched to a gene: 6. The CDR3 extends over 15 amino acids. Germline assignment: CDR1 MNHEY and CDR2 SMNVEV (reference sequence). The CDR3 sequence: CASREFGGGTDTQYF. CDR3 nucleotide sequence: TGTGCCAGCAGGGAGTTCGGGGGGGGCACAGATACGCAGTATTTT.

This clonotype has a count of ten or more. This chain links TRBV7-3 with TRBJ2-3, with TRBD2 identical over 8 bases. The germline gives CDR1 SGHTA, CDR2 FQGTGA. The CDR3 is 15 residues long. V shed 1 base and J 5 bases; nucleotides not matched to a gene: 5. The CDR3 sequence is CASSLRGLVGDTQYF. CDR3 sequence (DNA): TGTGCCAGCAGCTTAAGGGGACTAGTAGGAGATACGCAGTATTTT.

The genes are TRBV20-1 and TRBJ2-1; 11 nucleotides line up with TRBD2. This CDR3 contains 17 residues. Germline CDR1 DFQATT, CDR2 SNEGSKA (reference sequence). For the CDR3, the DNA is TGCAGCTACCCCTCGCTAGCGGGAGGTGGCTCCTACAATGAGCAGTTCTTC. Protein: CSYPSLAGGGSYNEQFF.

This clonotype occurred a few times. The J gene is TRBJ2-1, the V gene TRBV7-6; weak D call: TRBD2 (6 bases). Germline loops: CDR1 SGHVS, CDR2 FNYEAQ. CDR3 length equals 13 residues. V gave up 2 bases and J gave up 8 bases, with 10 bases separating them. The DNA of the CDR3 is TGTGCCAGCAGCTTACCTACTAGCCATGAGCAGTTCTTC. This gives the protein CASSLPTSHEQFF.

The rearrangement joins TRBV4-3 to TRBJ2-7, with 8 bases lining up with TRBD2. CDR3 length: 16 amino acids. V lost 0 bases, J lost 6 bases, and 10 bases stayed unmatched. The germline CDR1 and CDR2 sequences are LGHNA and YSLEER. For the CDR3, the DNA is TGCGCCAGCAGCCAAGAAGCGACTAGCGTCTTTCGCGAGCAGTACTTC. Its translation is CASSQEATSVFREQYF.

There are many counts of this clonotype. This chain links TRBV5-6 with TRBJ2-7; D is ambiguous. Germline V gene data show CDR1 as SGHDT and CDR2 as YYEEEE. Trimming shortened V by 3 bases and J by 4 bases, and 17 bases separated the two germline ends. The CDR3 is 15 residues long. The CDR3, as DNA: TGTGCCAGCAGCTCCGACCCTCGGAGCGTATACGAGCAGTACTTC. It translates to CASSSDPRSVYEQYF.

This clonotype was picked up many times. The chain combines TRBV28 with TRBJ2-7; the D call may be TRBD1 or TRBD2 (5 bases each). Germline-derived CDR1 and CDR2 are MDHEN and SYDVKM. There are 16 residues in the CDR3. The V gene lost 6 bases and the J gene lost 2 bases, with 20 bases spanning the gap. This CDR3 reads CASSDPPGPGPYEQYF. The CDR3 DNA reads TGTGCCAGCAGCGACCCCCCGGGGCCGGGTCCCTACGAGCAGTACTTC.

Concerning this clonotype itself: One end of the junction fails to match germline, which may point to a read error. The V call is TRBV7-2, the J call TRBJ1-4; D unclear. The CDR3 spans 16 residues. Germline V gives CDR1 SGHTA, CDR2 FQGNSA. DNA for the CDR3: TGTGCCAGCAGCACAAAGGCCGCAGATCTCAATGGAAAACTGTTTTTT. Translation: CASSTKAADLNGKLFF. Full variable domain (remainder filled in from reference TRBV7-2 and TRBJ1-4): GAGVSQSPSNKVTEKGKDVELRCDPISGHTALYWYRQSLGQGLEFLIYFQGNSAPDKSGLPSDRFSAERTGGSVSTLTIQRTQQEDSAVYLCASSTKAADLNGKLFFGSGTQLSVL.

The sample holds many counts of this clonotype. The chain employs TRBV11-2 and TRBJ2-1; possible D gene TRBD1, 6 bases. V was clipped by 6 bases and J by 8 bases, with 20 bases between them. This CDR3 is built from 15 residues. Per the germline V gene, CDR1 is SGHAT and CDR2 is FQNNGV. In DNA, the CDR3 is TGTGCCAGCAGACCGACAGGAAGGGCAGCCCATGAGCAGTTCTTC. Translation gives CASRPTGRAAHEQFF.

The chain is built from TRBV10-3 and TRBJ2-7; 8 positions agree with TRBD2. V lost 7 bases, J lost 2 bases, and 10 bases stayed unmatched. The CDR3 is 15 residues long. CDR1 and CDR2 from the germline V gene are ENHRY and SYGVKD. The CDR3 region is CAIMSGTSGTYEQYF. CDR3 sequence (DNA): TGTGCCATCATGTCCGGAACTAGCGGAACCTACGAGCAGTACTTC.

In this sample, this clonotype turned up many times. The chain has TRBV3-1 and TRBJ1-5; D gene ambiguous. The germline V gene has CDR1 LGHDT and CDR2 YNNKEL (reference sequence). V was shortened by 0 bases and J by 5 bases, with 5 bases between the two germline ends. CDR3 size: 13 residues. The CDR3 region is CASSQDLDQPQHF. The CDR3, as DNA: TGTGCCAGCAGCCAAGATTTGGATCAGCCCCAGCATTTT.

This clonotype appeared a few times. The chain couples TRBV7-3 to TRBJ2-3; 8 bases fit TRBD1. V was pared by 6 bases and J by 3 bases, with 11 bases of the junction left unmatched. This CDR3 spans 16 amino acids. Germline V lookup: CDR1 SGHTA, CDR2 FQGTGA. This chain's CDR3 is CASSSGADRATDTQYF. Written as DNA, the CDR3 is TGTGCCAGCAGTTCAGGGGCGGACAGGGCGACAGATACGCAGTATTTT.

This clonotype was found many times. CDR3 DNA: TGTGCCAGCAGTTGGACTAGCGGAGGGGGTGTTGTGACAGATACGCAGTATTTT. Translating it yields CASSWTSGGGVVTDTQYF. This rearrangement joins TRBV6-2 or TRBV6-3 to TRBJ2-3, with 10 positions matching TRBD2. V lost 4 bases to trimming and J lost 3 bases; unmatched junction nucleotides: 13. Looked up from germline, CDR1 is MNHEY and CDR2 is SVGEGT. The CDR3 length is 18 residues.

At least ten counts were recorded for this clonotype. The gene calls are TRBV30 and TRBJ2-5, with 10 bases fitting TRBD2. CDR1 and CDR2 from the germline V gene are GTSNPN and SVGIG (reference sequence). The V and J ends lost 6 bases and 4 bases, in that order; junction bases with no gene match: 11. This CDR3 comprises 15 residues. The CDR3 DNA follows: TGTGCCTGCGAGAATAGCGGGAGGTTAGGAGAGACCCAGTACTTC. This codes for CACENSGRLGETQYF.

The chain uses TRBV6-1 and TRBJ2-3, with D uncertain. Germline V gene sequence: CDR1 MNHNS, CDR2 SASEGT. V was shortened by 6 bases and J by 2 bases, with 18 bases between the two germline ends. This CDR3 has 16 amino acids. The CDR3 is CASRPRSDSHTDTQYF. The CDR3 DNA follows: TGTGCCAGCAGGCCACGAAGTGATTCTCACACAGATACGCAGTATTTT.

Worth noting for this clonotype: With a much larger clone just one base away, this may be a read error. The chain carries TRBV5-1 and TRBJ2-6, with D maybe TRBD2 (5 bases). Deletions cut 3 bases from V and 2 bases from J, with 9 bases between. The V gene's germline CDR1 is SGHRS and CDR2 YFSETQ. The CDR3 is 15 residues long. The CDR3 sequence is CASSSPGAGANVLTF. DNA of the CDR3: TGCGCCAGCAGCTCGCCCGGGGCTGGGGCCAACGTCCTGACTTTC.

This clonotype showed up just a few times. The chain couples TRBV20-1 to TRBJ1-2, with D possibly being TRBD1 (6 bases). The CDR3 totals 14 residues. Germline V gene sequence: CDR1 DFQATT, CDR2 SNEGSKA (reference sequence). Trimming shortened V by 3 bases and J by 4 bases, and 15 bases separated the two germline ends. Written as DNA, the CDR3 is TGCAGTGCTAGTAGGCCAGGGGTAGGCTATGGCTACACCTTC. Residues: CSASRPGVGYGYTF.

This chain joins TRBV4-3 and TRBJ2-2; D gene unclear. The CDR3 is 14 amino acids. Trimming removed 1 base from V and 4 bases from J, with 7 bases in between. Germline CDR1 LGHNA, CDR2 YSLEER. The CDR3 reads CASSQVLPTGELFF. The CDR3, as DNA: TGCGCCAGCAGCCAAGTTCTTCCCACCGGGGAGCTGTTTTTT.

Comment on this clonotype: At one end the junction does not follow the germline gene, possibly because of a read error. As DNA, the CDR3 is TGTGCCAGCGGTTTAGGAGGGACAGTCAAAGAAAAACTGTCTTTT. Encoded protein: CASGLGGTVKEKLSF. V and J are TRBV12-3 or TRBV12-4 and TRBJ1-4; 7 bases align to TRBD1. The CDR3 contains 15 residues.

This clonotype was recorded at least ten times. The J gene is TRBJ1-1, the V gene TRBV27; tentatively, D is TRBD1 (6 bases). The V end was cut by 3 bases, the J end by 5 bases, with 13 bases between. Germline lookup yields CDR1 MNHEY and CDR2 SMNVEV (reference sequence). CDR3 length: 14 residues. CDR3 sequence: CASSFRGKRTEAFF. The CDR3 DNA reads as TGTGCCAGCAGTTTTAGGGGGAAGAGAACTGAAGCTTTCTTT.

This clonotype occurred a few times. The V gene is TRBV6-2 or TRBV6-3, the J gene TRBJ2-1; D is ambiguous. Germline assignment: CDR1 MNHEY and CDR2 SVGEGT. V was shortened by 4 bases and J by 0 bases, with 13 bases between the two germline ends. CDR3 length equals 16 residues. In nucleotides, the CDR3 is TGTGCCAGCAGTTGGAGCGAGAGAACCTCCTACAATGAGCAGTTCTTC. Translation: CASSWSERTSYNEQFF.